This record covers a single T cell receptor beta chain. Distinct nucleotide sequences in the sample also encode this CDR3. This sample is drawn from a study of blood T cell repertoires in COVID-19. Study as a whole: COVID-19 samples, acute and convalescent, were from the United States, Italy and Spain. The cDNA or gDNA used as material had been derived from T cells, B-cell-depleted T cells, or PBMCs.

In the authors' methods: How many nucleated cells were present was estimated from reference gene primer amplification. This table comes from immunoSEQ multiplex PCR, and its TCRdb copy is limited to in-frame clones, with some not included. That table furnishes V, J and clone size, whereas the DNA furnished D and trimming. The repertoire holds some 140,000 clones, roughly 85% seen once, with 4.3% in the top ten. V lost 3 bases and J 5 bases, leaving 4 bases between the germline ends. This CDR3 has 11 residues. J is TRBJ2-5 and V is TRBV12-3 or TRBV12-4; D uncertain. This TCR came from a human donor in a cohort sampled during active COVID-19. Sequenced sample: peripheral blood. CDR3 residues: CASSFRETQYF. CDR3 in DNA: TGTGCCAGCAGTTTCAGGGAGACCCAGTACTTC.